One T cell receptor (beta chain) is described in this entry. Its antigen is not identified. This entry comes from a study of CD8 T cell repertoires and HIV-1 epitope variants. Study summary: Separate wells received one of Twenty-five Gag or Nef variant peptides. 1M T cells were kept uncultured as a baseline. Autologous T cell-negative cells served as antigen-presenting cells in equal numbers.

Profiled with immunoSEQ multiplex PCR; TCRdb holds only in-frame clones, not every one. In the table there are about 5,600 clones, around 69% of which are singletons. The CDR3 sequence is 19 residues long. V shed 1 base, J shed 1 base, and the junction held 9 bases outside the gene matches. Germline values: CDR1 PRHDT, CDR2 FYEKMQ (reference sequence). Sequences were obtained from cultured CD8+ T cells derived from PBMCs. J is TRBJ2-2 and V is TRBV13; 10 nucleotides match TRBD1. The TCR originated in a male donor with HIV. This CDR3 reads CASSLDYRGTGENTGELFF. The CDR3 region has the DNA TGTGCCAGCAGCTTAGATTATCGGGGGACAGGGGAGAACACCGGGGAGCTGTTTTTT.